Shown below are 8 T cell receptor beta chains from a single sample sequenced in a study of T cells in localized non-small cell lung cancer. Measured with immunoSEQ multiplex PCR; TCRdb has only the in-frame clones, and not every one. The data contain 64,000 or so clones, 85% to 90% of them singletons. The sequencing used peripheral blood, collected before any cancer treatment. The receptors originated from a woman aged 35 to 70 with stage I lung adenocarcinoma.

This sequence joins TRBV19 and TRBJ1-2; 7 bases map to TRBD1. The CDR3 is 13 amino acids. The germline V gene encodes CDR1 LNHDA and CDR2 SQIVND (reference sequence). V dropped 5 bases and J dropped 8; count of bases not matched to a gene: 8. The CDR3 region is CASSPRQGFGYTF. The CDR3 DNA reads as TGTGCCAGTAGTCCGCGACAGGGCTTCGGCTACACCTTC.

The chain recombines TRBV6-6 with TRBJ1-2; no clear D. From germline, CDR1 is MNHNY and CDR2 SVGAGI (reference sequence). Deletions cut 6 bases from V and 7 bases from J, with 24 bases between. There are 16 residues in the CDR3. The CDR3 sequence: CASRTNVPHQRGGYTF. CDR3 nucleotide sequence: TGTGCCAGCAGAACGAACGTTCCTCATCAGCGAGGTGGCTACACCTTC.

The CDR3 coding sequence is TGTGCCAGTGGGCGCCTTAATACAGATACGCAGTATTTT. Amino acid sequence: CASGRLNTDTQYF. The chain joins TRBV19 to TRBJ2-3; D ambiguous. V was shortened by 8 bases and J by 3 bases, with 12 bases between the two germline ends. Per the germline V gene, CDR1 is LNHDA and CDR2 is SQIVND (reference sequence). The CDR3 is made up of 13 amino acids.

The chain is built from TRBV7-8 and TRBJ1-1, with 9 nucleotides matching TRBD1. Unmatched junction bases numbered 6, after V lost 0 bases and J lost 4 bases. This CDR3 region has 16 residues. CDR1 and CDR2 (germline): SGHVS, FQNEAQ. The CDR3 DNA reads TGTGCCAGCAGCTTAGCATTGGGACAGGGCGTCACTGAAGCTTTCTTT. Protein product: CASSLALGQGVTEAFF.

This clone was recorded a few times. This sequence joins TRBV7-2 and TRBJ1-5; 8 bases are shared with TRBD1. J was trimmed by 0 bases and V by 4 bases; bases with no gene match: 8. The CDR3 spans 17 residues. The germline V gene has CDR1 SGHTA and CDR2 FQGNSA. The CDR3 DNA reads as TGTGCCAGCAGCTCCAATTTAGGGACAGGTAGCAATCAGCCCCAGCATTTT. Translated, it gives CASSSNLGTGSNQPQHF.

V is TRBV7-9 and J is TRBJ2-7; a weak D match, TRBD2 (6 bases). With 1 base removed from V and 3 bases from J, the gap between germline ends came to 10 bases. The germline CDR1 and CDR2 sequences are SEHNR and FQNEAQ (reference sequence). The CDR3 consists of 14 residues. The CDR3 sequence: CASSLEGLGYEQYF. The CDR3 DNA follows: TGTGCCAGCAGCTTAGAGGGACTGGGCTACGAGCAGTACTTC.

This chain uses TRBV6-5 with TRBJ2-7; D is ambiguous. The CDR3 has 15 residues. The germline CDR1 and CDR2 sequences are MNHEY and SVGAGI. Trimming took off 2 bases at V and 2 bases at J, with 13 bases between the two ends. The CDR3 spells CASSYVPVPTYEQYF. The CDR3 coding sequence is TGTGCCAGCAGTTACGTTCCGGTCCCAACCTACGAGCAGTACTTC.

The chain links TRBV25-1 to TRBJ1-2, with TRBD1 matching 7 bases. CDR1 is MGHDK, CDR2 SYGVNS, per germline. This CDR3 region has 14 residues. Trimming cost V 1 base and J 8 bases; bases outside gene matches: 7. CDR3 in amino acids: CASSEWDHRGGYTF. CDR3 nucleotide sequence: TGTGCCAGCAGTGAATGGGACCACAGGGGAGGCTACACCTTC.